This T cell receptor (beta chain) derives from a study of T cell responses to AZD1222 COVID-19 vaccine (dated by TCRdb to about 2021). Some background on the complete study: AZD1222 recipients given second doses at about 4 weeks or at about 12 weeks were pooled, since spike-specific TCR depth and breadth were not found to differ between the two schedules. TCR sequencing was performed for more than 230 trial participants, of whom about 210 were given two doses of AZD1222 and about 25 were given two doses of MenACWY control vaccine. Trial participants were enrolled by age into subgroups of 18-55, 56-69 and 70-plus years, and around 150, 29 and 61 TCR-sequenced participants, respectively, were included in these subgroups.

The CDR3 regions of human TCRbeta chains were analyzed by immunosequencing. Per the original workflow: TCRs in the repertoires were compared against a reference library of SARS-CoV-2-specific TCRs that had been generated with the MIRA antigen-specificity platform. Breadth was defined as the fraction of unique TCRs that were SARS-CoV-2-associated, and depth was defined as the fraction of total T cells that were SARS-CoV-2-associated. Using the MIRA data, every spike-specific TCR was mapped to the spike region that the TCR reacted to and assigned to either a CD4 or a CD8 class. Log10-transformed breadth and depth values were compared by one-way ANOVA with Sidak's multiple comparisons tests. TCRdb mirrors the immuneACCESS table, restricted to in-frame sequences. Some clones are absent from its copies; in checked studies, under half trace to an unresolved V gene, and the reason for the others is unknown. V, J and clone size are taken as reported in that table, and D and trimming were inferred from the DNA itself. This sample is represented by about 140,000 clones; around nine tenths of them were singletons. Clones ranked in the top ten supply more than 5% of the sample.

With regard to this clone: No antigen is known for it. The input lacks base qualities; no much larger clone sits a single base away.

Reading the label with the study, this specimen's time point is: baseline before first vaccination. The vaccinee samples were drawn from two UK trials, COV001 and COV002, one of which was a single-blind randomized controlled phase 2/3 trial testing AZD1222 (ChAdOx1 nCoV-19) in healthy adults. For TCRbeta chain sequencing, PBMC samples were collected from trial participants at day 0 and at day 28 after the second dose. The paper's findings and limits, for the study overall: A significant rise in spike-specific TCR breadth and depth was observed after two AZD1222 doses relative to day 0 and relative to MenACWY recipients. Most participants were white British and females outnumbered males, and the authors suggested that clonal diversity may have been underestimated. Only a handful of AZD1222 recipients were SARS-CoV-2 seropositive at baseline, limiting conclusions about previously exposed vaccinees. No day 14 peak-response samples were available, so repertoires were characterized only after the peak T cell response. CD4 TCRs associated with the vaccine covered the entire spike protein, and the dominant responses were in regions 160-218 and 743-854. The 56-69-year group was small, and its depth increase did not reach significance, likely because of low power. Reportedly, almost half of the unique spike-specific TCRs recognized epitopes lying outside the regions that are mutated in the B.1.351 and B.1.1.7 variants.

The sequencing used peripheral blood, collected on day 0 of AZD1222 vaccination. The TCR sequence derives from an adult in good health.

The CDR3 in this case is CASSNPGLKDGYTF. The sequenced DNA: TGTGCCAGCAGTAATCCGGGCCTCAAAGATGGCTACACCTTC. This chain joins TRBV11-2 to TRBJ1-2; no confident D gene assignment can be made. From the cysteine up to the phenylalanine, the CDR3 has a length of 14 residues. Of all the DNA, just the CDR3 is kept, 42 bases in frame from base 1. V gives up 6 bases and J gives up 6 bases, and the segment between their germline ends measures 17 bases. The CDR1 and CDR2 encoded by the germline V gene are SGHAT and FQNNGV.